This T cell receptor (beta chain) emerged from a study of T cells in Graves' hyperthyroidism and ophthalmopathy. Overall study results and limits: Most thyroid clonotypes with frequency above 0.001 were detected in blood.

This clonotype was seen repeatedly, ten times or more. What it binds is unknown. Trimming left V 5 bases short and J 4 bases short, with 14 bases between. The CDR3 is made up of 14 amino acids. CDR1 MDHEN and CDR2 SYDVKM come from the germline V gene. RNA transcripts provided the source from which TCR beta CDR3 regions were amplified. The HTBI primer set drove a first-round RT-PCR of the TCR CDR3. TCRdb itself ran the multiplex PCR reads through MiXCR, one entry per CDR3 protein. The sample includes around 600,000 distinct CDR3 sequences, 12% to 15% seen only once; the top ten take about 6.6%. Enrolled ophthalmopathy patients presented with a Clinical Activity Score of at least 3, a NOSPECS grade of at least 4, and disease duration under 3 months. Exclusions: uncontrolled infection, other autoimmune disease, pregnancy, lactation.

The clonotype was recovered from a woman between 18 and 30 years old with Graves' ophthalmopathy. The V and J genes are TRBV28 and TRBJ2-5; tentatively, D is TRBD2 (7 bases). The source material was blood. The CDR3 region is CASSPPGGGETQYF. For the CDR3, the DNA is TGTGCCAGCAGTCCGCCGGGGGGCGGAGAGACCCAGTACTTC.